This paragraph covers one T cell receptor (beta chain) sequence. What it recognizes is unknown. Disease duration under 2 months; hyperthyroidism patients were aged 18 to 65. Investigators excluded patients with uncontrolled infection, other autoimmune disease, pregnancy or lactation. The record originates from a study of T cells in Graves' hyperthyroidism and ophthalmopathy. Study-wide points: It was a median roughly 6.5 months before onset that the model predicted ophthalmopathy. Most clonotypes expanded in the thyroid (above 0.001) were also present in blood.

The CDR3 extends over 15 amino acids. V shed 3 bases, J shed 5 bases, and the junction held 8 bases outside the gene matches. Researchers took RNA transcripts and amplified the TCR beta CDR3 regions from them. Carried out on the TCR CDR3, a first-round RT-PCR used the HTBI primer set. TCRdb re-analysed the multiplex PCR reads in MiXCR, keeping a single row per CDR3 protein. The table lists some 400,000 distinct CDR3 sequences, about a fifth of them singletons, with about 4% in the top ten. Sequencing used blood. V gene TRBV12-3 or TRBV12-4 combines with J gene TRBJ2-5; 8 bases are shared with TRBD1. This TCR was recovered from a woman aged 18 to 35 with Graves' hyperthyroidism. CDR3 amino acids: CASSLATGVGETQYF. CDR3 nucleotides: TGTGCCAGCAGTTTGGCGACAGGGGTCGGGGAGACCCAGTACTTC.